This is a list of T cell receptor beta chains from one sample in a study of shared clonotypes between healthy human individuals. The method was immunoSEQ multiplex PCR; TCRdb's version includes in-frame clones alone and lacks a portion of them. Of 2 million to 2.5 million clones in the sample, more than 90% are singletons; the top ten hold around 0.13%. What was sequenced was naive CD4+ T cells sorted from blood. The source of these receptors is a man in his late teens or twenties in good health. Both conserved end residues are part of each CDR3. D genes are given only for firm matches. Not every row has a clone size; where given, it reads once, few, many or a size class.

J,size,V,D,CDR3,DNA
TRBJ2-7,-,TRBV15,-,CATSRDRGYVHEQYF,TGTGCCACCAGCAGAGATCGGGGCTATGTTCACGAGCAGTACTTC
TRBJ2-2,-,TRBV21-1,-,CASSQVGTTGELFF,TGTGCCAGCAGCCAGGTCGGGACCACCGGGGAGCTGTTTTTT
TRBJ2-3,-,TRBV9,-,CASSVATHPGDTQYF,TGTGCCAGCAGCGTAGCTACGCACCCTGGAGATACGCAGTATTTT
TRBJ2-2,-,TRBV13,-,CASSPPNYSGELFF,TGTGCCAGCAGCCCCCCCAACTACTCCGGGGAGCTGTTTTTT
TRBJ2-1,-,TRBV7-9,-,CASSLGSLYGPDDNEQFF,TGTGCCAGCAGCTTGGGCTCCCTATACGGCCCCGATGACAATGAGCAGTTCTTC
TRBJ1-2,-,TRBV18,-,CASSPYPSEGYTF,TGTGCCAGCTCACCATACCCTAGTGAGGGCTACACCTTC
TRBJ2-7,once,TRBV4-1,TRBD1,CASSLRDGQGGYEQYF,TGCGCCAGCAGCCTGAGAGACGGACAGGGCGGGTACGAGCAGTACTTC
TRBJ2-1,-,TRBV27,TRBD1,CASSRDSSYNEQFF,TGTGCCAGCAGTCGGGACAGTTCCTACAATGAGCAGTTCTTC
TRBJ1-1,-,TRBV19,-,CASSERTEAFF,TGTGCCAGTAGCGAGAGGACTGAAGCTTTCTTT
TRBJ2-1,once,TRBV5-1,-,CASSSKYEQFF,TGCGCCAGCAGCTCGAAGTATGAGCAGTTCTTC
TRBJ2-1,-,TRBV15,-,CATSRDIGGLDEQFF,TGTGCCACCAGCAGAGATATCGGGGGTTTGGATGAGCAGTTCTTC
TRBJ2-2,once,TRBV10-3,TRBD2,CAITPSSAGGVTGELFF,TGTGCCATCACCCCAAGTTCTGCGGGAGGGGTCACCGGGGAGCTGTTTTTT
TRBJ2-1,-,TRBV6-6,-,CAAAPRGAWQFF,TGTGCCGCCGCTCCCCGGGGGGCCTGGCAGTTCTTC
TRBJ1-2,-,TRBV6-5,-,CASSYSTEYGYTF,TGTGCCAGCAGTTACTCGACAGAATATGGCTACACCTTC
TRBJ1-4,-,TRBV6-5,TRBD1,CASSPDREIGKLFF,TGTGCCAGCAGCCCCGACAGGGAAATCGGGAAACTGTTTTTT
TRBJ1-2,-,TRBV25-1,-,CASSESGTKYGYTF,TGTGCCAGCAGTGAATCGGGGACAAAATATGGCTACACCTTC
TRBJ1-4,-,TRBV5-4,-,CASSLPTLGGEKLFF,TGTGCCAGCAGCTTGCCCACTCTCGGTGGCGAAAAACTGTTTTTT
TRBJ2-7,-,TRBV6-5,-,CASSSGPANEQYF,TGTGCCAGCAGCTCCGGGCCGGCCAACGAGCAGTACTTC
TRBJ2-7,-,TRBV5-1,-,CASSLAAGANYEQYF,TGCGCCAGCAGCTTGGCTGCAGGGGCTAACTACGAGCAGTACTTC
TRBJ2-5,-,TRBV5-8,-,CASSRQGLWYF,TGTGCCAGCAGCCGCCAGGGTCTGTGGTACTTC
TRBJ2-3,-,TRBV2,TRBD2,CASSGAGVSTDTQYF,TGTGCCAGTTCAGGAGCGGGGGTTAGCACAGATACGCAGTATTTT
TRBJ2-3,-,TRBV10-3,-,CATQKGTLDTQYF,TGTGCCACCCAGAAGGGGACTTTGGATACGCAGTATTTT
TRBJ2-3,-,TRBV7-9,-,CASTRGASSLGTQYF,TGTGCCAGCACCCGGGGGGCTAGCTCGTTGGGTACGCAGTATTTT
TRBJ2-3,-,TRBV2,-,CASSEDGGRTDTQYF,TGTGCCAGCAGTGAAGACGGGGGGCGAACAGATACGCAGTATTTT
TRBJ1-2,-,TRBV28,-,CASSNSGYGYTF,TGTGCCAGCAGCAACAGTGGGTATGGCTACACCTTC
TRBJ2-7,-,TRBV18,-,CASSATVYEQYF,TGTGCCAGCTCAGCGACAGTCTACGAGCAGTACTTC
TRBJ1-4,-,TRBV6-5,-,CASSYTGATNEKLFF,TGTGCCAGCAGTTACACAGGTGCAACTAATGAAAAACTGTTTTTT
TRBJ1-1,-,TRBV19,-,CASYTGGFRAGTEAFF,TGTGCCAGCTATACGGGGGGTTTTCGGGCTGGCACTGAAGCTTTCTTT
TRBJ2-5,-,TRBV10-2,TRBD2,CASSDTVAGGLETQYF,TGCGCCAGCAGTGATACGGTAGCGGGAGGGTTGGAGACCCAGTACTTC
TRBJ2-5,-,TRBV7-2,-,CASSPRLRAGQETQYF,TGTGCCAGCAGCCCCCGGCTGCGGGCGGGGCAAGAGACCCAGTACTTC
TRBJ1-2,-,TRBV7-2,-,CASTSPGLYGYTF,TGTGCCAGCACCTCCCCGGGGCTCTATGGCTACACCTTC
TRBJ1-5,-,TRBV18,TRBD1,CASSPLGTGRNQPQHF,TGTGCCAGCTCACCACTTGGGACAGGCCGAAATCAGCCCCAGCATTTT
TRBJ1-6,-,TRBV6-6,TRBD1,CASSGTGSYNSPLHF,TGTGCCAGCAGTGGGACAGGCTCCTATAATTCACCCCTCCACTTT
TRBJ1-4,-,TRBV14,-,CASSQRTSTNEKLFF,TGTGCCAGCAGCCAGCGGACATCAACTAATGAAAAACTGTTTTTT
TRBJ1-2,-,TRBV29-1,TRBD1,CSVARDRSLLANYGYTF,TGCAGCGTTGCCCGGGACAGGTCTTTGCTAGCTAACTATGGCTACACCTTC
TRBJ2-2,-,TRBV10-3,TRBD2,CATRERGDTGELFF,TGTGCCACTCGCGAGCGGGGGGACACCGGGGAGCTGTTTTTT
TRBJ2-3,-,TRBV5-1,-,CASSLEGGRISDTQYF,TGCGCCAGCAGCTTGGAGGGGGGTCGTATTTCAGATACGCAGTATTTT
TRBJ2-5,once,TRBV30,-,CAWTRGGTQYF,TGTGCCTGGACCAGGGGAGGGACCCAGTACTTC
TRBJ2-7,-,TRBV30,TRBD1,CAWSVPGTGGAEQYF,TGTGCCTGGAGTGTACCCGGGACAGGGGGCGCCGAGCAGTACTTC